This TCR beta chain was obtained from a study of tumor and adjacent non-tumor tissue in lung cancer. Overall study: The cohort had around twelve adenocarcinoma, a couple of squamous cell and 1 small cell patients. The patients, some ten men and 5 or 6 women, were roughly 30 to 76 with stage I to III disease.

No cell sorting was done before RNA was extracted from the tissue. Regarding the study as a whole: Normal lung showed higher cumulative top 100 clone frequency than tumor. Significantly higher TCR diversity was found in tumor than normal lung.

CDR3 length: 13 amino acids. V lost 4 bases and J 8 bases, leaving 11 bases between the germline ends. Germline CDR1 is MNHNS and CDR2 is SASEGT. This clonotype qualifies as medium-sized (0.01 to 0.1%). Antigen unknown. The library came from three nested PCR rounds adapted from ARM-PCR protocols. TCRdb processed the multiplex PCR reads anew with MiXCR; each CDR3 protein has one entry. This table has more than 60,000 distinct CDR3 sequences, around 77% appearing once. The TCR originated in a woman between 45 and 65 years old with non-small cell lung cancer. This chain connects TRBV6-1 to TRBJ2-2; the D is unclear. The sample comprised lung tumor tissue. The CDR3 protein is CASSGTPDGELFF. CDR3 coding DNA: TGTGCCAGCAGTGGGACCCCTGATGGGGAGCTGTTTTTT.